This is a list of T cell receptor beta chains from one sample in a study of identical twins. Using its own MiXCR run on the 5' RACE reads, TCRdb lists one record per CDR3 protein. The sample contains about 460,000 distinct CDR3 sequences, 14% of which appear only once. The same specimen was also included in a second study, on yellow fever vaccine responses in identical twins.

Sequenced input: CD4+ T cells sorted from blood. Receptor source: a woman younger than 35 in good health. CDR3s include the opening cysteine and the closing phenylalanine or tryptophan. A D gene is named only where the DNA matches it firmly. Clone size, where shown, is once, few, many, or a class for clones that have expanded.

D	size	V	J	length	CDR3	DNA
-	many	TRBV7-2	TRBJ2-3	15	CASSDTGRATDTQYF	TGTGCCAGCAGTGACACCGGACGGGCCACGGATACGCAGTATTTT
TRBD2	-	TRBV5-1	TRBJ2-3	16	CASSLLLAASTDTQYF	TGCGCCAGCAGCCTCTTACTAGCGGCATCCACAGATACGCAGTATTTT
TRBD1	many	TRBV29-1	TRBJ2-5	13	CSVAGQGVETQYF	TGCAGCGTAGCAGGACAGGGGGTCGAGACCCAGTACTTC
-	few	TRBV6-1	TRBJ1-2	16	CASNDDFREPNYGYTF	TGTGCCAGCAACGACGATTTTAGGGAACCTAACTATGGCTACACCTTC
-	few	TRBV4-3	TRBJ1-2	13	CASSQGANYGYTF	TGCGCCAGCAGCCAAGGGGCAAACTATGGCTACACCTTC
-	-	TRBV28	TRBJ2-1	16	CASSPHFMSGYNEQFF	TGTGCCAGCAGTCCGCATTTTATGAGTGGTTACAATGAGCAGTTCTTC
TRBD2	many	TRBV24-1	TRBJ2-3	15	CATSGSGGGRDTQYF	TGTGCCACCAGTGGGAGTGGCGGGGGGAGAGATACGCAGTATTTT
-	few	TRBV2	TRBJ2-1	14	CASSLRGPNNEQFF	TGTGCCAGCAGTCTGCGGGGACCTAACAATGAGCAGTTCTTC
-	-	TRBV7-2	TRBJ1-2	14	CASSLSRGSYGYTF	TGTGCCAGCAGCTTAAGTCGGGGGTCCTATGGCTACACCTTC
TRBD1	-	TRBV7-7	TRBJ2-7	12	CARDRGPYEQYF	TGTGCTAGGGACAGGGGACCCTACGAGCAGTACTTC
-	once	TRBV25-1	TRBJ2-5	13	CASGSTGLETQYF	TGTGCCAGCGGAAGTACAGGGTTGGAGACCCAGTACTTC
-	few	TRBV20-1	TRBJ2-7	14	CSARLMSGPKEQYF	TGCAGTGCTAGACTGATGTCAGGGCCGAAAGAGCAGTACTTC
-	few	TRBV5-1	TRBJ2-2	13	CASSFSMSGELFF	TGCGCCAGCAGCTTTTCGATGTCCGGGGAGCTGTTTTTT
-	-	TRBV29-1	TRBJ2-3	13	CSVVERGTDTQYF	TGCAGCGTTGTTGAGCGGGGCACAGATACGCAGTATTTT
TRBD1	-	TRBV7-9	TRBJ2-1	16	CASSGGSGTVYNEQFF	TGTGCCAGCAGCGGTGGCTCCGGGACAGTTTACAATGAGCAGTTCTTC
-	-	TRBV4-3	TRBJ2-7	15	CASSQEPRGITEQYF	TGCGCCAGCAGCCAAGAGCCCCGGGGGATTACCGAGCAGTACTTC
TRBD1	-	TRBV18	TRBJ2-3	16	CASSPAGTVLADTQYF	TGTGCCAGCTCACCAGCCGGGACAGTTTTGGCAGATACGCAGTATTTT
TRBD2	few	TRBV11-2	TRBJ2-5	16	CASRPLAGKPQETQYF	TGTGCCAGCAGGCCACTAGCGGGGAAACCCCAAGAGACCCAGTACTTC
-	few	TRBV5-1	TRBJ2-2	15	CASSFGIANTGELFF	TGCGCCAGCAGCTTCGGAATCGCGAACACCGGGGAGCTGTTTTTT
-	few	TRBV12-3/TRBV12-4	TRBJ2-4	14	CASTPLGVKNIQYF	TGTGCCAGCACCCCTCTCGGGGTGAAAAACATTCAGTACTTC
-	-	TRBV20-1	TRBJ2-1	15	CSANRVATQAGEQFF	TGCAGTGCAAACAGAGTGGCGACACAGGCGGGGGAGCAGTTCTTC
-	-	TRBV5-1	TRBJ2-7	16	CASSLESRRTAYEQYF	TGCGCCAGCAGCTTGGAAAGTCGCAGGACTGCCTACGAGCAGTACTTC
TRBD2	-	TRBV18	TRBJ2-2	16	CASSPPGLESTGELFF	TGTGCCAGCTCACCACCGGGACTAGAGAGTACCGGGGAGCTGTTTTTT
TRBD1	-	TRBV7-2	TRBJ2-1	11	CASSTGQGQFF	TGTGCCAGCAGTACAGGACAGGGACAGTTCTTC
TRBD1	-	TRBV2	TRBJ2-7	13	CASRGTGGSEQYF	TGTGCCAGCAGGGGGACAGGGGGCAGTGAGCAGTACTTC